The present TCR beta chain was sequenced within a study of regulatory T cells in long-lasting Graves disease. CDR3-region Arm-PCR and iRepertoire HTBI primers produced the TCR beta libraries. As originally analysed: Identified segments across samples numbered 55 to 70 TRBV and roughly 15 TRBJ. MiXCR was run by TCRdb on the multiplex PCR reads, yielding one entry per CDR3 protein. TCRdb's processing, not the study's, gives the V and J calls here. The data show 700,000 or so distinct CDR3 sequences, about 32% seen once. Deletions cut 5 bases from V and 2 bases from J, with 9 bases between. There are 13 residues in the CDR3. Germline V CDR1 and CDR2: LNHDA, SQIVND (reference sequence). Findings and limits, study-wide: Repertoires from persistent disease leaned toward TRBV28, TRBJ1-2 and TRBJ2-5.

Specified time point: persistent/refractory GD, antithyroid drugs over 5 years with positive TRAb. From RNA extracted from PBMCs, the TCR library was made. A word on this clonotype: Its target is not known.

The clonotype comes from a female donor with Graves disease. The gene calls are TRBV19 and TRBJ1-2; no reliable D call. The sample here was peripheral blood mononuclear cells (PBMCs), taken when the disease was refractory, from a patient treated with antithyroid drugs. The CDR3 region has the DNA TGTGCCAGTAGTGAACAAATGAACTATGGCTACACCTTC. This encodes CASSEQMNYGYTF.